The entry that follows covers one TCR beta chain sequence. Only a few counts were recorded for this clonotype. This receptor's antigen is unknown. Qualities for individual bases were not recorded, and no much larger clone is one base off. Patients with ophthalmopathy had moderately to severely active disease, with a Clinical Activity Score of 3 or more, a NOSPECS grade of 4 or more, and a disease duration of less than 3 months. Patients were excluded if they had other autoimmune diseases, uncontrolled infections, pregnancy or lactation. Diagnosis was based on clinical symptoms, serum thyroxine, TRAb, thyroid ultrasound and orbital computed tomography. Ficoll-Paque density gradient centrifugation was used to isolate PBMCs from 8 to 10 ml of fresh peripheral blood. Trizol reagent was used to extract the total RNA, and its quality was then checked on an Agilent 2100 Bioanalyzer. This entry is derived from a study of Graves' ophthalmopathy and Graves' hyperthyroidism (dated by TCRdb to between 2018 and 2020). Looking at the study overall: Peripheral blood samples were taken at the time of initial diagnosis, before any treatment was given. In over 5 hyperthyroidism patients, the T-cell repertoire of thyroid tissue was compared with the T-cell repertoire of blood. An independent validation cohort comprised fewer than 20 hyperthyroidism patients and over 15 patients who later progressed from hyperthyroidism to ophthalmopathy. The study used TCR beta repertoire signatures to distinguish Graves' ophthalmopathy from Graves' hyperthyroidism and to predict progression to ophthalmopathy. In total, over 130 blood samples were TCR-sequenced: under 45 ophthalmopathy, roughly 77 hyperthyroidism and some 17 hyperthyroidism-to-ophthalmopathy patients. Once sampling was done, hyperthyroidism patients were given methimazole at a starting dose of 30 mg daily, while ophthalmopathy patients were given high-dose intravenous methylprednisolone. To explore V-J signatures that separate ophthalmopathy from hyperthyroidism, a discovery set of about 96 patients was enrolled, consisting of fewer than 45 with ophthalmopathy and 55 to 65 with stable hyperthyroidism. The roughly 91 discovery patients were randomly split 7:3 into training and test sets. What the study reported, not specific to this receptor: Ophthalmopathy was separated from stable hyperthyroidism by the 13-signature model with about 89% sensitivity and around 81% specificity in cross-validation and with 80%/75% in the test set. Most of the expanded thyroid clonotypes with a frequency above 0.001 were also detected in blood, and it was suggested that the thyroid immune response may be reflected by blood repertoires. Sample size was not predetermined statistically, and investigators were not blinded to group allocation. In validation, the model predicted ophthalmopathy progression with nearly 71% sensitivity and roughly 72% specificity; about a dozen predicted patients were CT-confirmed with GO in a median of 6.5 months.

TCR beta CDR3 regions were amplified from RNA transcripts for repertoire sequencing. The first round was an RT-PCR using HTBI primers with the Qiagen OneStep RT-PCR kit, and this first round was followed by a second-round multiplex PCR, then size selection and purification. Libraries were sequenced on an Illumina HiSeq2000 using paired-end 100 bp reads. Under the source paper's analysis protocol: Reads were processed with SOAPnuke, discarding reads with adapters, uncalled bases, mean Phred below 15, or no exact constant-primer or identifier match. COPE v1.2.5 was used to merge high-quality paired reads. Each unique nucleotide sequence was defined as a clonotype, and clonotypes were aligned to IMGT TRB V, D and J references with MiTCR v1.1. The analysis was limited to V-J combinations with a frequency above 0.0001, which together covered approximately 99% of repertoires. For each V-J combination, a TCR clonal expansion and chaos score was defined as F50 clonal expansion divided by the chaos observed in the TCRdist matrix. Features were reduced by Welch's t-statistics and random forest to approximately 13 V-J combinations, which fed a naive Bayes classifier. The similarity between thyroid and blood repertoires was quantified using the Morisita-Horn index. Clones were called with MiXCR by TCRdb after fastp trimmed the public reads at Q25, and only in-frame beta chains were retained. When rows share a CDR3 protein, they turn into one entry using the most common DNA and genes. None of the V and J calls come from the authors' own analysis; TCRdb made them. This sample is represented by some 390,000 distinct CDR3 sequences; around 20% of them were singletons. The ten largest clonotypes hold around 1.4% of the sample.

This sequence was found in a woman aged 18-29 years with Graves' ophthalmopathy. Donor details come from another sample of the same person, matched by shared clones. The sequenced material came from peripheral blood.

The CDR3 region reads CASSLGNARPFNYGYTF. The DNA sequence is as follows: TGTGCCAGCAGCTTAGGTAACGCCAGGCCTTTTAACTATGGCTACACCTTC. The rearranged segments are TRBV7-6 and TRBJ1-2, with an unclear D gene assignment. Trimming at the junction amounts to 1 base on V and 1 base on J, and the germline ends lie 16 bases apart. Via the germline V gene, CDR1 is SGHVS and CDR2 FNYEAQ. Including the terminal cysteine and phenylalanine, the CDR3 comprises 17 residues. The retained sequence is limited to the CDR3, 51 bases, with the frame set at the first base.